This T cell receptor (beta chain) was recovered during a study of blood T cell repertoires in COVID-19. Across the study: Whether acute or convalescent, the COVID-19 samples came from the United States, Italy and Spain. Nucleic acid was either cDNA or gDNA, and it came from T cells, B-cell-depleted T cells, or PBMCs.

Assay used: immunoSEQ multiplex PCR; TCRdb lists only in-frame clones, some missing. The sample has 210,000 or so clones; around 80% are singletons. The germline CDR1 and CDR2 sequences are LGHDT and YNNKEL (reference sequence). The CDR3 runs 14 residues. V dropped 6 bases and J dropped 1; count of bases not matched to a gene: 6. Donors were grouped by their self-reported clinical history. The clonotype comes from a woman between 35 and 50 years old with acute COVID-19. Sample: PBMCs or T cells enriched from blood (not recorded which). V and J are TRBV3-1 (or the pseudogene TRBV3-2) and TRBJ2-7; 7 bases align to TRBD2. CDR3 sequence: CASRERAGSYEQYF. DNA of the CDR3: TGTGCCAGCAGGGAACGAGCGGGGTCCTACGAGCAGTACTTC.